This TCR beta chain was documented in a study of cytomegalovirus exposure and HLA in healthy donors. Study observations and caveats: Most observed TCR sequences were rare, whereas some public TCRs were detected in many donors. Later work associated fewer than 20,000 TCR beta sequences with HLA alleles at 0.05 false discovery rate. Later analysis found that TCR beta chains associated with HLA were more clonally expanded than other, equally common chains.

CDR1 is SGDLS and CDR2 is YYNGEE in the germline V gene. V lost 4 bases and J lost 1, with 12 bases in between. CDR3 length equals 14 residues. As concerns this clone: The antigen remains undetermined.

This PCR relied on a set of 60 Vbeta primers and 13 Jbeta primers. This table comes from immunoSEQ multiplex PCR, and its TCRdb copy is limited to in-frame clones, with some not included. In the table there are approximately 110,000 clones, roughly 85% of which are singletons. Participants comprised healthy donors of bone marrow. Sequenced material: PBMCs. This chain joins TRBV9 and TRBJ2-7; a weak D match, TRBD2 (6 bases). The receptor was derived from a young man in good health and CMV-seropositive. CDR3 nucleotides: TGTGCCAGCAGCCATGGAGGGACTTCCTACGAGCAGTACTTC. Translation: CASSHGGTSYEQYF. Complete variable domain (other parts from reference TRBV9 and TRBJ2-7): DSGVTQTPKHLITATGQRVTLRCSPRSGDLSVYWYQQSLDQGLQFLIQYYNGEERAKGNILERFSAQQFPDLHSELNLSSLELGDSALYFCASSHGGTSYEQYFGPGTRLTVT.